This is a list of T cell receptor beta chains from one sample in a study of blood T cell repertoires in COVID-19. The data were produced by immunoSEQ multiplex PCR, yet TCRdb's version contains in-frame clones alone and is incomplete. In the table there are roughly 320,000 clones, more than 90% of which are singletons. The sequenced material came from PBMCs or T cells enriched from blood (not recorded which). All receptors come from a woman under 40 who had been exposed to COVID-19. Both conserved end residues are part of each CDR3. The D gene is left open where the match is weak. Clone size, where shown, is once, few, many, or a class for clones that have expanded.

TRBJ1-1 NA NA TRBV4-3 TGCGCCAGCAGGATGGATTCGGGGAGCGAAGCTTTCTTT CASRMDSGSEAFF
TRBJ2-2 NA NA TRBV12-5 TGTGCTAGTGGTTTGCCCCCCTCCGGGGAGCTGTTTTTT CASGLPPSGELFF
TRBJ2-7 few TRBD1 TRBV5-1 TGCGCCAGCAGCCCGGGACAGCTGGTCGTCGACGAGCAGTACTTC CASSPGQLVVDEQYF
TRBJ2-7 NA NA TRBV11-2 TGTGCCAGCAGCTCAGACCCTTCCTACGAGCAGTACTTC CASSSDPSYEQYF
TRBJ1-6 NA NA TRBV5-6 TGTGCCAGCAGCTACGGGACTTTTAATTCACCCCTCCACTTT CASSYGTFNSPLHF
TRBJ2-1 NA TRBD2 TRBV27 TGTGCCAGCAGTTTAGGGACTAGCGCTCCCAATGAGCAGTTCTTC CASSLGTSAPNEQFF
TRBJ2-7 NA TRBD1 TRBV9 TGTGCCAGCAGCGTAGGAGGGACAGACTCCTACGAGCAGTACTTC CASSVGGTDSYEQYF
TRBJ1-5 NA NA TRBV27 TGTGCCAGCAGTCCGTTACAGGGTCCGAAGAATCAGCCCCAGCATTTT CASSPLQGPKNQPQHF
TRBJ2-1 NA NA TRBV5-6 TGTGCCAGCAGCCCCCCGGAGGGTGAGCAGTTCTTC CASSPPEGEQFF
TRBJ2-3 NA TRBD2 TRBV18 TGTGCCAGCTCAATAATAGCGGGGGCCGTCTCAGGAGATACGCAGTATTTT CASSIIAGAVSGDTQYF
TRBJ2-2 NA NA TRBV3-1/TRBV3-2 TGTGCCAGCAGCCAATGGGGCTACGGGACCGGGGAGCTGTTTTTT CASSQWGYGTGELFF
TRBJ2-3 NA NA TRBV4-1 TGCGCCAGCAGCCGGAGACTTCGCGGGCGAGCCACAGATACGCAGTATTTT CASSRRLRGRATDTQYF
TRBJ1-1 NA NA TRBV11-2 TGTGCCAGCAGCCAACAGGGAGTGAACACTGAAGCTTTCTTT CASSQQGVNTEAFF